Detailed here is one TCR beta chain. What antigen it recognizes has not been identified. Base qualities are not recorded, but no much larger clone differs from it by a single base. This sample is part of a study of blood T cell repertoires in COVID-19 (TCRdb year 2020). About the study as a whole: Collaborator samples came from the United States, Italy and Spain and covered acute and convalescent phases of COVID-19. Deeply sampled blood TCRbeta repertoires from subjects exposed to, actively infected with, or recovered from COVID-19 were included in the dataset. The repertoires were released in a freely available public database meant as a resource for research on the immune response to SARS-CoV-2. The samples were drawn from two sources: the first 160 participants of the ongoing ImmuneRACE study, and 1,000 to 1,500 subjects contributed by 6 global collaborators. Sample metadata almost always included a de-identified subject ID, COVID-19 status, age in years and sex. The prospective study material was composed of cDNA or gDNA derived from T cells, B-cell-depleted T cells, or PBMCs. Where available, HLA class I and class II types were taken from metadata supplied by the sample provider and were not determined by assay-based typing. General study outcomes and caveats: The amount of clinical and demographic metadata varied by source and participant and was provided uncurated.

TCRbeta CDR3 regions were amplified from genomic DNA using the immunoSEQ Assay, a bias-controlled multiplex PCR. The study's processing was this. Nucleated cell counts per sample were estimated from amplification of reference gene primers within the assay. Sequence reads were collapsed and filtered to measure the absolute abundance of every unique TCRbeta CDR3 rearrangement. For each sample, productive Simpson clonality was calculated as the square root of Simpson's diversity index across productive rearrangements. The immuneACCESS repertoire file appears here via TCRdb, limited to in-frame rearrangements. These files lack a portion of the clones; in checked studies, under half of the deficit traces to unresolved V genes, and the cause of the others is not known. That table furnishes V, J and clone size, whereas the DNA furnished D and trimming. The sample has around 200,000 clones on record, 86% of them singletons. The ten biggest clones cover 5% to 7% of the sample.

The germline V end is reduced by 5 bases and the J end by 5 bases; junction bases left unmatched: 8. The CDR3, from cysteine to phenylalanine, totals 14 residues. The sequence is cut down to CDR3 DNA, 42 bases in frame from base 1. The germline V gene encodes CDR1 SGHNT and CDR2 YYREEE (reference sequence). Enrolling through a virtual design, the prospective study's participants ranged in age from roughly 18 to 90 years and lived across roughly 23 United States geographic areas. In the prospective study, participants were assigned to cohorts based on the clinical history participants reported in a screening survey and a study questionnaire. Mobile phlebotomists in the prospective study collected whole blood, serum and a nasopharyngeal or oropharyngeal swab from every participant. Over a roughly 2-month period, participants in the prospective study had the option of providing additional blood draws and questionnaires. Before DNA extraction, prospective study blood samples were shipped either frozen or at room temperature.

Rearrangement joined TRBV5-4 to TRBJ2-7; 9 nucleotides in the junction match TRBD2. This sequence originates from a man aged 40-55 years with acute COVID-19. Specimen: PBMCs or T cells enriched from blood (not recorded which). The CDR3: CASSSIAGADEQYF. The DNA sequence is TGTGCCAGCAGTTCTATAGCGGGAGCCGACGAGCAGTACTTC.